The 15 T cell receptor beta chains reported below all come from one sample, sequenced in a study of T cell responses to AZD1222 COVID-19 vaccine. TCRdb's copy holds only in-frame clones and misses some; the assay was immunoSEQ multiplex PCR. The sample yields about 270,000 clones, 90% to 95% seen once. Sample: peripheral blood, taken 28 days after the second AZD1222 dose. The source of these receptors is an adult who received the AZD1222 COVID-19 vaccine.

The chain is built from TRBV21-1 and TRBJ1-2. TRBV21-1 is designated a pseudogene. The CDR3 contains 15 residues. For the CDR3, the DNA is TGTGCCAGCATCGAAGGAGGCCCCAGGACCTATGGCTACACCTTC. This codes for CASIEGGPRTYGYTF.

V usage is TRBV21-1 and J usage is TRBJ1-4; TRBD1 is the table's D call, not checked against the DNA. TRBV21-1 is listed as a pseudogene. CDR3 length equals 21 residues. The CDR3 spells CASSKRGSGTRVDATNEKLFF. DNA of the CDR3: TGTGCCAGCAGCAAAAGGGGGTCCGGGACACGCGTTGATGCAACTAATGAAAAACTGTTTTTT.

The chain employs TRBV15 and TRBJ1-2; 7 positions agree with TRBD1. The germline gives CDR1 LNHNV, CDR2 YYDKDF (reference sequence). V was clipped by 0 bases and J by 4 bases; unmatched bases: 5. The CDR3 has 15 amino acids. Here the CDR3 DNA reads TGTGCCACCAGCAGAGATACAGGGGCGAGCTATGGCTACACCTTC. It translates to CATSRDTGASYGYTF.

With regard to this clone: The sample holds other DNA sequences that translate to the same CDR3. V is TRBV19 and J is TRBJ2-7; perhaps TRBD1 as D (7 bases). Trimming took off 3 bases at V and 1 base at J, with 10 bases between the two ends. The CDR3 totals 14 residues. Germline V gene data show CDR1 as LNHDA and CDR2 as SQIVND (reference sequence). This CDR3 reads CASSIAGGSYEQYF. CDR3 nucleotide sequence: TGTGCCAGTAGTATCGCAGGGGGGTCCTACGAGCAGTACTTC.

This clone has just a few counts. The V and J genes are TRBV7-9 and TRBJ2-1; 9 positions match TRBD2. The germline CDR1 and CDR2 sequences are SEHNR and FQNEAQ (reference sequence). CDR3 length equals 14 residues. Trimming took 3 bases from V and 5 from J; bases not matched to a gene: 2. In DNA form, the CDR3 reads TGTGCCAGCAGCTTGACTAGCGGAGACAATGAGCAGTTCTTC. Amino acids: CASSLTSGDNEQFF.

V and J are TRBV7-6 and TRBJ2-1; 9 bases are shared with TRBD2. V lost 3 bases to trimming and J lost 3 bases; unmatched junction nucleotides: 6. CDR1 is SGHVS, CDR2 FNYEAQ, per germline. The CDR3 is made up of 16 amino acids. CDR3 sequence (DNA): TGTGCCAGCAGCTTCTGGAAGCGGGGGGACTACAATGAGCAGTTCTTC. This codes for CASSFWKRGDYNEQFF.

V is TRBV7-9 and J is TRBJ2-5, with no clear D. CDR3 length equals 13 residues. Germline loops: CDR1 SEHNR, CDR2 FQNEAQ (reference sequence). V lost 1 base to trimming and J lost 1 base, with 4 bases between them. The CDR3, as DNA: TGTGCCAGCAGCTTAGTTCGCCAAGAGACCCAGTACTTC. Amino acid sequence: CASSLVRQETQYF.

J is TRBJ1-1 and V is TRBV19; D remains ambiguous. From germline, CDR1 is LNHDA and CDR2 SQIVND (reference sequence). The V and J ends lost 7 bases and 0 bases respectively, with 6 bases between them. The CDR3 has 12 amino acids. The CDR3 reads CASTTVNTEAFF. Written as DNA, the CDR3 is TGTGCCAGTACCACAGTGAACACTGAAGCTTTCTTT.

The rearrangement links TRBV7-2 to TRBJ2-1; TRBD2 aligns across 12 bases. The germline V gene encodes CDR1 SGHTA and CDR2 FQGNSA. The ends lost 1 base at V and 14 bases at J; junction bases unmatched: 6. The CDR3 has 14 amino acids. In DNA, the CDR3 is TGTGCCAGCAGCTTAGGATCTAGCGGGAGGGGCAAGTTCTTC. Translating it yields CASSLGSSGRGKFF. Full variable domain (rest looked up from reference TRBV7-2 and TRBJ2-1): GAGVSQSPSNKVTEKGKDVELRCDPISGHTALYWYRQSLGQGLEFLIYFQGNSAPDKSGLPSDRFSAERTGGSVSTLTIQRTQQEDSAVYLCASSLGSSGRGKFFGPGTRLTVL.

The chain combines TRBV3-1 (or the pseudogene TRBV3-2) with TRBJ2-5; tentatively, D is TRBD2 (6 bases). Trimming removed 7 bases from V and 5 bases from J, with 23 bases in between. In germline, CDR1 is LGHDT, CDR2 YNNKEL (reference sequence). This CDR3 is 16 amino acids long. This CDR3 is CASNRQGIRREETQYF. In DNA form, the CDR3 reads TGTGCCAGCAACCGCCAAGGGATCAGGAGGGAGGAGACCCAGTACTTC.

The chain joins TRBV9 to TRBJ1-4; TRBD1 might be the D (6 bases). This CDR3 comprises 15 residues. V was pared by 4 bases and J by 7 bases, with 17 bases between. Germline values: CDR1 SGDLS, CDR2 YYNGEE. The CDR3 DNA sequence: TGTGCCAGCAGCCCCAAGGGGGGGCTGAGTGAAAAACTGTTTTTT. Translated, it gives CASSPKGGLSEKLFF.

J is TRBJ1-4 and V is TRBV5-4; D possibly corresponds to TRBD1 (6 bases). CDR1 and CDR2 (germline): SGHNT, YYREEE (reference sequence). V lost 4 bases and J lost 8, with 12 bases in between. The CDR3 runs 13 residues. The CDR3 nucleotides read TGTGCCAGCAGCCCAGGACAGAGGGAAAAACTGTTTTTT. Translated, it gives CASSPGQREKLFF.

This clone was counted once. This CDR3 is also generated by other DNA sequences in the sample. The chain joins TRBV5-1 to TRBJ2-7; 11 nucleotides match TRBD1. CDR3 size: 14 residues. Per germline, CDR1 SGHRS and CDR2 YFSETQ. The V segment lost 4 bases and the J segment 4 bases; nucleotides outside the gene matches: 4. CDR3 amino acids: CASSHGQGAYEQYF. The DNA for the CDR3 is TGCGCCAGCAGCCACGGACAGGGGGCTTACGAGCAGTACTTC.

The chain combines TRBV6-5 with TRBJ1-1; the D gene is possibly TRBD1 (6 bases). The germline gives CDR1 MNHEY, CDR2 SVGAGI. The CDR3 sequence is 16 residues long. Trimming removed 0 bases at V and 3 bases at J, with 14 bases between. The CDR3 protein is CASSYSATTGYTEAFF. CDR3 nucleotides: TGTGCCAGCAGTTACTCTGCAACGACAGGTTACACTGAAGCTTTCTTT.

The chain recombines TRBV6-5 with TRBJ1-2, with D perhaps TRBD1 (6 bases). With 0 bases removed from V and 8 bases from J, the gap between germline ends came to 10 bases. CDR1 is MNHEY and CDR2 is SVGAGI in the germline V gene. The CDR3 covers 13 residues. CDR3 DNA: TGTGCCAGCAGTTACTCGGGGGCAGGAGGCTACACCTTC. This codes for CASSYSGAGGYTF.